This passage covers 2 T cell receptor beta chains from one sample sequenced in a study of CD8 T cells in ankylosing spondylitis. TCRdb re-derived calls from the 5' RACE reads in MiXCR, one entry per CDR3 protein. The sample carries about 240,000 distinct CDR3 sequences, roughly 8.6% recorded once. Sequencing input: blood, either unsorted or a sorted T cell fraction (not recorded which). These receptors were obtained from a male donor with ankylosing spondylitis or in good health (not recorded which).

The rearrangement links TRBV5-1 to TRBJ1-1; a weak D match, TRBD1 (6 bases). Trimming took off 4 bases at V and 3 bases at J, with 13 bases between the two ends. Germline CDR1 SGHRS, CDR2 YFSETQ. The CDR3 is made up of 14 amino acids. CDR3 bases: TGCGCCAGCAGCGGCAGGGGTAGTGACACTGAAGCTTTCTTT. This gives the protein CASSGRGSDTEAFF.

For this clonotype: Relative to the germline gene, one junction end is altered; a read error may explain this. This chain joins TRBV19 and TRBJ1-1, with 10 bases that match TRBD1. CDR1 is LNHDA and CDR2 is SQIVND in the germline V gene (reference sequence). This CDR3 comprises 14 residues. The CDR3 region has the DNA TGTGCCATTAGTATGACAGGGGGCAGGACTGAAGCTTTCTTT. Translated: CAISMTGGRTEAFF.